This T cell receptor beta chain was found in a study of blood T cell repertoires in COVID-19. For the study at large: Whether acute or convalescent, the COVID-19 samples came from the United States, Italy and Spain.

The assay was immunoSEQ multiplex PCR, and TCRdb's table has in-frame clones only and misses some. Among roughly 670,000 clones, 85% to 90% were seen once, and the ten largest hold under 0.3%. The origin of this receptor is a woman between 18 and 29 years old with acute or convalescent COVID-19. Input material: peripheral blood.

CDR3 loop: CASSSDSVLNSQYF. CDR3 DNA sequence: TGTGCCAGTAGTTCCGACAGCGTACTGAACTCGCAGTATTTT. J is TRBJ2-3 and V is TRBV19; D might be TRBD1 (5 bases). Trimming cost V 5 bases and J 10 bases, with 19 bases left between them. Germline loops: CDR1 LNHDA, CDR2 SQIVND (reference sequence). The CDR3 extends over 14 amino acids.